The following is a T cell receptor (beta chain) sequence with its context. What it binds is unknown. This CDR3 has 13 amino acids. 5' RACE with UMI labels generated the TRB cDNA libraries. TCRdb re-called the 5' RACE reads and gives one entry per CDR3 protein, without DNA. The repertoire shows 120,000 to 150,000 distinct CDR3 sequences; the top ten hold about 0.3%. The data belong to a study of CXCR3-negative and CXCR3-positive naive CD8 T cells. Study overall: Approximately 130 million TRB reads in total, about 1.5 +/- 0.3 million per library.

General observations from the study: Comparison of naive cells showed more hydrophobic TRB CDR3s in CXCR3-positive than in CXCR3-negative naive cells.

The chain couples TRBV12-3 or TRBV12-4 to TRBJ1-5; TCRdb's D call, TRBD1, is unchecked because there is no DNA. Sequencing input: naive CXCR3+ CD8+ T cells from blood. Subset of the sample: CD45RO-CCR7+CD27+CD95- naive CD8+ T cells expressing CXCR3 (TNR3+). The clonotype was recovered from a human donor in good health. Some clones in this sample may be carry-over from other donors' samples. Here the CDR3 reads CASATGINQPQHF.